This TCR beta chain was captured in a study of T cells after yellow fever vaccination. Study-wide results and limits: Although most clonotypes did not, a small share appeared in both CD4 and CD8 compartments. Post-booster repertoires again held most primary-vaccination clones (roughly 96% CD4, just under 90% CD8).

Trimming left V 5 bases short and J 6 bases short, with 10 bases between. The CDR3 is 13 amino acids. Note on this clonotype: No antigen is known for it.

As TCR cDNA was made by 5'RACE template switching, a universal primer site and UMIs were added. TCRdb reanalysed the 5' RACE reads using MiXCR and keeps one entry per CDR3 protein. In the table there are 100,000 to 150,000 distinct CDR3 sequences, roughly 10% of which are singletons. The chain employs TRBV12-3 or TRBV12-4 and TRBJ2-2, with D hard to call. Sequenced material: CD8+ T cells sorted from PBMCs, taken on the day of the yellow fever booster vaccination. The TCR was taken from a man aged 18 to 30 who received the YFV17D yellow fever vaccine. This CDR3 reads CASSLEVPGELFF. As DNA, the CDR3 is TGTGCCAGCAGTCTCGAGGTCCCCGGGGAGCTGTTTTTT.